This TCR beta chain was observed in a study of Ad26.COV2.S vaccination and SARS-CoV-2 variants. The overall study: Ad26.COV2.S, an intramuscular injection, was given once or twice 56 days apart.

Treatment denoted: 15 to 20 received Ad26.COV2.S at low or high dose, single or two shots; about five received placebo; per-sample allocation not given. Each sample was drawn 63 days after the first injection (of vaccine or placebo). Trimming removed 0 bases from V and 0 bases from J, with 9 bases in between. The CDR3 covers 16 residues. Per germline, CDR1 SGHNT and CDR2 YYREEE (reference sequence). Produced via immunoSEQ multiplex PCR; TCRdb's table is partial and in-frame only. The data contain nearly 400,000 clones, 70% to 90% of them seen just once; the ten biggest clones take up under 2%. On this clone itself: What it binds is not known.

Study-wide results and caveats: The authors reported substantial breadth in spike-specific CD8+ and CD4+ T cell responses after vaccination.

Source: peripheral blood, taken in a trial of Ad26.COV2.S vaccine versus placebo. The sequence derives from a person between 18 and 65 years old who received the Ad26.COV2.S COVID-19 vaccine or a placebo. The V gene is TRBV5-4, the J gene TRBJ1-4; TRBD1 might be the D (5 bases). CDR3 DNA sequence: TGTGCCAGCAGCTTGGGATTGGGGGCAACTAATGAAAAACTGTTTTTT. Amino acid sequence: CASSLGLGATNEKLFF.